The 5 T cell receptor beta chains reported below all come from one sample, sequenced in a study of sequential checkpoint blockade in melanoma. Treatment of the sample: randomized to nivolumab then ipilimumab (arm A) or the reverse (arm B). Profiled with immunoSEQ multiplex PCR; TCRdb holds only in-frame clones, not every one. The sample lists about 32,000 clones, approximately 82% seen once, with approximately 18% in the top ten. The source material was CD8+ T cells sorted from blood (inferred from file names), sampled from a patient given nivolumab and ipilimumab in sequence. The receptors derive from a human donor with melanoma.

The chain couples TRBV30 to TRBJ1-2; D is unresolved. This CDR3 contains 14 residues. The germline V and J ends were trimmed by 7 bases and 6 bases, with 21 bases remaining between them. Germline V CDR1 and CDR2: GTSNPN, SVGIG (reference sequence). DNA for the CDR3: TGTGCCTTAAACCGGAGGTTTGGGTCCGATGGCTACACCTTC. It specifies CALNRRFGSDGYTF.

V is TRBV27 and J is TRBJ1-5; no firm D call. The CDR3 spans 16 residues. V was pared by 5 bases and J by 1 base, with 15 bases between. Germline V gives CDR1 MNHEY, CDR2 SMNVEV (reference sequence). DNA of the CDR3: TGTGCCAGCAGTCCGTTTGGAGTGGTGAGCAATCAGCCCCAGCATTTT. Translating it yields CASSPFGVVSNQPQHF.

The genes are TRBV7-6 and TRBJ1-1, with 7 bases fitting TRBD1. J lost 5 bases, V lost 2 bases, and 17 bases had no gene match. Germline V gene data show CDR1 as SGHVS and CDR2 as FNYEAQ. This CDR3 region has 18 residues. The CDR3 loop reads CASSLLVGGGGGGTEAFF. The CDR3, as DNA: TGTGCCAGCAGCTTATTAGTGGGTGGAGGGGGCGGAGGGACTGAAGCTTTCTTT.

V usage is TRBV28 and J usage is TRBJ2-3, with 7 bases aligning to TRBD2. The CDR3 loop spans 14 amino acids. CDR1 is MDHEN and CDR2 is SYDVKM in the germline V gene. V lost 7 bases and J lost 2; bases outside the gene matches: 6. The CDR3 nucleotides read TGTGCCAGCACCCGGGAGGTACTCACAGATACGCAGTATTTT. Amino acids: CASTREVLTDTQYF.

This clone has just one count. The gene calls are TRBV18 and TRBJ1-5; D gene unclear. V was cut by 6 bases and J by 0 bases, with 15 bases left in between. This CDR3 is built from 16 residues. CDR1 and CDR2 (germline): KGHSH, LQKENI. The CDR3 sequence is CASSLTGDYSNQPQHF. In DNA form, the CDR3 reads TGTGCCAGCTCGCTTACGGGTGATTATAGCAATCAGCCCCAGCATTTT.